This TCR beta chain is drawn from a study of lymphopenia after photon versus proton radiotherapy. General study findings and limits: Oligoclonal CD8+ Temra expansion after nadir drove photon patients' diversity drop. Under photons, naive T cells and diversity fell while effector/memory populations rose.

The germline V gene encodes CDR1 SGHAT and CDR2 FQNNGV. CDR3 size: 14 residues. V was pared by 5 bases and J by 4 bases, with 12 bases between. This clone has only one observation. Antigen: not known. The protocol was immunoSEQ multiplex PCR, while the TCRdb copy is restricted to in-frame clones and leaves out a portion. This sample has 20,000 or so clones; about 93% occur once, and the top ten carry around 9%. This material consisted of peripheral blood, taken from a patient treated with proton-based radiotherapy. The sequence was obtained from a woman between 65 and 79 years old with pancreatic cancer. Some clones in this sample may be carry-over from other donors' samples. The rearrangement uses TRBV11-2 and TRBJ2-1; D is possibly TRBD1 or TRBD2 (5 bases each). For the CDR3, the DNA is TGTGCCAGCAGCGGGACGGAAGATTACAATGAGCAGTTCTTC. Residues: CASSGTEDYNEQFF.